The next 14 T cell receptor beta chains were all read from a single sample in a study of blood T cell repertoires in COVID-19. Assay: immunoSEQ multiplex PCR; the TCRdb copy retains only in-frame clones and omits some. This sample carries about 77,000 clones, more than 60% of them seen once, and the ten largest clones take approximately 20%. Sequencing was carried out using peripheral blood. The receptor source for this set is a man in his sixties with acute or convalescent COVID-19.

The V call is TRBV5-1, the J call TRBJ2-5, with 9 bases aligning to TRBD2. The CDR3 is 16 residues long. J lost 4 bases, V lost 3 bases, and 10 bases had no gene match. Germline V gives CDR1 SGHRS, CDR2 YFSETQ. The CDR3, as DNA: TGCGCCAGCAGCTATGGGGCTAGCGGGGATCCAGAGACCCAGTACTTC. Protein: CASSYGASGDPETQYF. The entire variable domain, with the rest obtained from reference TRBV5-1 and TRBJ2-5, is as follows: KAGVTQTPRYLIKTRGQQVTLSCSPISGHRSVSWYQQTPGQGLQFLFEYFSETQRNKGNFPGRFSGRQFSNSRSEMNVSTLELGDSALYLCASSYGASGDPETQYFGPGTRLLVL.

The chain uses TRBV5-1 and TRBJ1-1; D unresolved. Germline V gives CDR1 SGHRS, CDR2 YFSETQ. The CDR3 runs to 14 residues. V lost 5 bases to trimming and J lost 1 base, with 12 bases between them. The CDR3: CASRPTGENTEAFF. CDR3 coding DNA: TGCGCCAGCAGGCCGACCGGGGAGAACACTGAAGCTTTCTTT.

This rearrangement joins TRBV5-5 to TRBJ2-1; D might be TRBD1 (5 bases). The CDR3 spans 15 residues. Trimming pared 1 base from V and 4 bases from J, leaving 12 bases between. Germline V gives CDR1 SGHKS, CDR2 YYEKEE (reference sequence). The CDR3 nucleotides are TGTGCCAGCAGCTTGTCCTGGACAAAATACAATGAGCAGTTCTTC. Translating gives CASSLSWTKYNEQFF.

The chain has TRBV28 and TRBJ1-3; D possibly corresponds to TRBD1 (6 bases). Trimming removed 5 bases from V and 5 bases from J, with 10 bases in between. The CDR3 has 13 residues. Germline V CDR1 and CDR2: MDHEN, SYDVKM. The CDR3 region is CASSLQGRNTIYF. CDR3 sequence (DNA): TGTGCCAGCAGTCTCCAGGGGAGAAACACCATATATTTT.

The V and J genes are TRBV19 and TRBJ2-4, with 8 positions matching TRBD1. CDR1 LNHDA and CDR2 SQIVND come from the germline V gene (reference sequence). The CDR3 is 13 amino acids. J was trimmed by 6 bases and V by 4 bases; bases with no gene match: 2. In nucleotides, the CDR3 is TGTGCCAGTAGTACCGGGACAGGAAACATTCAGTACTTC. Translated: CASSTGTGNIQYF.

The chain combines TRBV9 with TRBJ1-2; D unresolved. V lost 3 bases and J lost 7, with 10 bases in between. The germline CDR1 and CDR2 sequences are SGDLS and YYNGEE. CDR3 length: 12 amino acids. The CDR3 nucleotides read TGTGCCAGCAGCGCCGCGTCGGTTGGCTACACCTTC. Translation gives CASSAASVGYTF.

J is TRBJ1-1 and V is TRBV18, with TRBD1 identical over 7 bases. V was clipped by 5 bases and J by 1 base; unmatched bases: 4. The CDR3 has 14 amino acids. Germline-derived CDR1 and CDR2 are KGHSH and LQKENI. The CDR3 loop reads CASSIGTANTEAFF. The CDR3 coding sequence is TGTGCCAGCTCAATCGGGACAGCGAACACTGAAGCTTTCTTT.

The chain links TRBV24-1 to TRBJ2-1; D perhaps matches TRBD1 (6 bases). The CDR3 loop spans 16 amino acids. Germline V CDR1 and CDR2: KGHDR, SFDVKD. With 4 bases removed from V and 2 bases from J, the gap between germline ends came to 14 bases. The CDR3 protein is CATSEGDNLPYNEQFF. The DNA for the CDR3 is TGTGCCACCAGTGAGGGGGACAATCTACCCTACAATGAGCAGTTCTTC.

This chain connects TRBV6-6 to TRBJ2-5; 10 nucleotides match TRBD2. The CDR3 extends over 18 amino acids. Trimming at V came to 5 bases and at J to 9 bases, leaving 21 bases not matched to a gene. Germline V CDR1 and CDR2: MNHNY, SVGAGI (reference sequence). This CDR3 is CASSPEGARRTSGSAQYF. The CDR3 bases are TGTGCCAGCAGTCCCGAGGGCGCACGGAGGACTAGCGGATCGGCCCAGTACTTC.

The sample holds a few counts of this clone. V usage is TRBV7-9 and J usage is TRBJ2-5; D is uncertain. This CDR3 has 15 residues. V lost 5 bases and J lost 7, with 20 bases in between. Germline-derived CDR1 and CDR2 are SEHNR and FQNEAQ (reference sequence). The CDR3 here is CASSPSSSAGGTQYF. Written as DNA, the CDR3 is TGTGCCAGCAGCCCCTCAAGCTCCGCAGGTGGGACCCAGTACTTC.

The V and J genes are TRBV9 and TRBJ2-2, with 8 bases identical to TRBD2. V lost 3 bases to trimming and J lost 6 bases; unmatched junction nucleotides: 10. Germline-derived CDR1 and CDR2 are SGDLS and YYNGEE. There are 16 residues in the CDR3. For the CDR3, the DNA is TGTGCCAGCAGCGCCCTTAGCGGGATGGAAGCCGGGGAGCTGTTTTTT. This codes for CASSALSGMEAGELFF.

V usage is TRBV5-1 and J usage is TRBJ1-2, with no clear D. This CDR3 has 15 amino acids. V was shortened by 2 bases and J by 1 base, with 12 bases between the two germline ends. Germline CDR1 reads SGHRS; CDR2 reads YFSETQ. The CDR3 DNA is TGCGCCAGCAGCTTAGAGGCACCTCGTAACTATGGCTACACCTTC. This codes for CASSLEAPRNYGYTF.

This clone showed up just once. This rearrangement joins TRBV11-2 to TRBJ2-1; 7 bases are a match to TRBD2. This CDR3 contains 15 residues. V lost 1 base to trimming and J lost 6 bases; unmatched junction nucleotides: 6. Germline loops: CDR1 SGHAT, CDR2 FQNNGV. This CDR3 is CASSLGAGEGNEQFF. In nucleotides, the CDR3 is TGTGCCAGCAGCTTAGGGGCGGGAGAGGGCAATGAGCAGTTCTTC.

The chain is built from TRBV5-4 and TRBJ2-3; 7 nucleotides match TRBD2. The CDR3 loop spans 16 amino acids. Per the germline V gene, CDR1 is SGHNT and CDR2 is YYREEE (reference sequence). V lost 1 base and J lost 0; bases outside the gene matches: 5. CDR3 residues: CASSLPWGGSTDTQYF. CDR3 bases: TGTGCCAGCAGCTTGCCGTGGGGGGGGAGCACAGATACGCAGTATTTT.